Each of the 16 T cell receptor beta chains below was sequenced from the same sample in a study of preoperative IRX-2 immunotherapy in early breast cancer. Stated treatment: preoperative locoregional IRX-2 cytokine immunotherapy. Sequenced by immunoSEQ multiplex PCR; TCRdb stores in-frame clones only, minus some. The sample records around 5,600 clones, around 61% being singletons. Sample: tumor tissue, taken before IRX-2 immunotherapy. Receptors were obtained from a human donor with breast cancer.

This clone has only a few counts. The chain links TRBV29-1 to TRBJ2-7; 8 positions agree with TRBD2. With V trimmed by 5 bases and J by 4 bases, 4 bases remained unmatched. The CDR3 runs to 12 residues. CDR1 is SQVTM, CDR2 ANQGSEA, per germline. CDR3 in DNA: TGCAGCGTTACCAGCGGGAGATACGAGCAGTACTTC. Translating gives CSVTSGRYEQYF.

The chain employs TRBV18 and TRBJ1-1; D is uncertain. This CDR3 is built from 15 residues. V was shortened by 8 bases and J by 5 bases, with 21 bases between the two germline ends. Germline lookup yields CDR1 KGHSH and CDR2 LQKENI. The CDR3 coding sequence is TGTGCCAGCCTCACCGAGGGCAGTCTAAGGACTGAAGCTTTCTTT. It yields the protein CASLTEGSLRTEAFF.

The sample holds a few counts of this clone. V usage is TRBV19 and J usage is TRBJ1-1; 7 nucleotides match TRBD1. Germline assignment: CDR1 LNHDA and CDR2 SQIVND (reference sequence). The V segment lost 3 bases and the J segment 4 bases; nucleotides outside the gene matches: 5. The CDR3 extends over 14 amino acids. CDR3 DNA: TGTGCCAGTAGTATTATGGGACAGAGCACTGAAGCTTTCTTT. Its translation is CASSIMGQSTEAFF. The whole variable domain, remainder taken from reference TRBV19 and TRBJ1-1, is DGGITQSPKYLFRKEGQNVTLSCEQNLNHDAMYWYRQDPGQGLRLIYYSQIVNDFQKGDIAEGYSVSREKKESFPLTVTSAQKNPTAFYLCASSIMGQSTEAFFGQGTRLTVV.

This sequence joins TRBV28 and TRBJ2-2; D gene ambiguous. V dropped 4 bases and J dropped 4 bases, with 16 bases sitting between them. Germline-derived CDR1 and CDR2 are MDHEN and SYDVKM. This CDR3 has 16 residues. The CDR3 DNA follows: TGTGCCAGCAGTTCATCCCCACCTATAACCACCGGGGAGCTGTTTTTT. Protein: CASSSSPPITTGELFF.

The J gene is TRBJ2-5, the V gene TRBV28, with D possibly being TRBD1 or TRBD2 (5 bases each). CDR1 and CDR2 from the germline V gene are MDHEN and SYDVKM. Trimming stripped 4 bases from V and 0 bases from J, with 12 bases between. The CDR3 spans 15 residues. The CDR3 DNA reads TGTGCCAGCAGTTCCGGGACGACGAACCAAGAGACCCAGTACTTC. Amino acid sequence: CASSSGTTNQETQYF. Together with reference TRBV28 and TRBJ2-5, the CDR3 gives the full variable domain: DVKVTQSSRYLVKRTGEKVFLECVQDMDHENMFWYRQDPGLGLRLIYFSYDVKMKEKGDIPEGYSVSREKKERFSLILESASTNQTSMYLCASSSGTTNQETQYFGPGTRLLVL.

The chain recombines TRBV11-3 with TRBJ2-1; D gene uncertain. This CDR3 is built from 20 residues. The germline V and J ends were trimmed by 1 base and 2 bases, with 24 bases remaining between them. CDR1 is SGHNT, CDR2 YENEEA, per germline. The chain's CDR3 is CASSLGANGDSRPTYNEQFF. The CDR3 coding sequence is TGTGCCAGCAGCTTAGGGGCTAACGGCGATTCAAGGCCTACCTACAATGAGCAGTTCTTC.

The chain employs TRBV19 and TRBJ1-5, with a tentative D call TRBD1 (6 bases). CDR3 length: 15 residues. V lost 5 bases to trimming and J lost 3 bases, with 14 bases between them. CDR1 and CDR2 (germline): LNHDA, SQIVND (reference sequence). Here the CDR3 reads CASSDRDTNNQPQHF. The CDR3 nucleotides are TGTGCCAGTAGTGACCGGGACACCAACAATCAGCCCCAGCATTTT.

V gene TRBV19 combines with J gene TRBJ1-1; TRBD1 is a possible D gene (5 bases). The germline CDR1 and CDR2 sequences are LNHDA and SQIVND (reference sequence). This CDR3 spans 16 amino acids. Deletions cut 7 bases from V and 3 bases from J, with 21 bases between. CDR3 sequence (DNA): TGTGCCAGTAAGGGGCTGGGGGTATACGGGGACACTGAAGCTTTCTTT. It specifies CASKGLGVYGDTEAFF. The variable domain in full, with the rest retrieved from reference TRBV19 and TRBJ1-1, is DGGITQSPKYLFRKEGQNVTLSCEQNLNHDAMYWYRQDPGQGLRLIYYSQIVNDFQKGDIAEGYSVSREKKESFPLTVTSAQKNPTAFYLCASKGLGVYGDTEAFFGQGTRLTVV.

The genes are TRBV12-2 and TRBJ2-7; the table's D call of TRBD1 was not tested on the DNA. TRBV12-2 is an annotated pseudogene. The CDR3 has 14 residues. CDR3 nucleotides: TGTGCCACCTCACGACCGGGACAGGGGGTCGAGCAGTACTTC. Amino acids: CATSRPGQGVEQYF.

By frequency in the sample, this clone is medium-sized. The chain recombines TRBV18 with TRBJ2-7; 8 bases fit TRBD2. The germline V gene has CDR1 KGHSH and CDR2 LQKENI. Trimming removed 5 bases from V and 2 bases from J; junction bases left unmatched: 11. The CDR3 consists of 16 residues. The CDR3 is CASSSLSGRRAYEQYF. The CDR3 DNA is TGTGCCAGCTCATCGCTAAGCGGGAGACGAGCCTACGAGCAGTACTTC. Full variable domain (remainder filled in from reference TRBV18 and TRBJ2-7): NAGVMQNPRHLVRRRGQEARLRCSPMKGHSHVYWYRQLPEEGLKFMVYLQKENIIDESGMPKERFSAEFPKEGPSILRIQQVVRGDSAAYFCASSSLSGRRAYEQYFGPGTRLTVT.

The V call is TRBV6-8, the J call TRBJ2-7, with unresolved D. The CDR3 consists of 13 residues. Germline V gene lookup returns CDR1 MNHGY and CDR2 SAAAGT. CDR3 nucleotide sequence: TGTGCTGTAAATGCGGCGGCCTCCTACGAGCAGTACTTC. Translated: CAVNAAASYEQYF.

The rearrangement uses TRBV5-1 and TRBJ1-1; D is perhaps TRBD1 (5 bases). Trimming stripped 0 bases from V and 8 bases from J, with 14 bases between. The germline gives CDR1 SGHRS, CDR2 YFSETQ. CDR3 length: 14 residues. DNA of the CDR3: TGCGCCAGCAGCTTGGTAGTCCAGGGAAAAGAAGCTTTCTTT. As protein: CASSLVVQGKEAFF. Using reference TRBV5-1 and TRBJ1-1 for the parts outside the CDR3, the full variable domain is KAGVTQTPRYLIKTRGQQVTLSCSPISGHRSVSWYQQTPGQGLQFLFEYFSETQRNKGNFPGRFSGRQFSNSRSEMNVSTLELGDSALYLCASSLVVQGKEAFFGQGTRLTVV.

J is TRBJ1-2 and V is TRBV15; 7 bases are shared with TRBD1. The V gene's germline CDR1 is LNHNV and CDR2 YYDKDF (reference sequence). V was pared by 0 bases and J by 4 bases, with 5 bases of the junction left unmatched. CDR3 length: 15 amino acids. For the CDR3, the DNA is TGTGCCACCAGCAGAGATCTAGGACAGGTCTATGGCTACACCTTC. It specifies CATSRDLGQVYGYTF.

The genes are TRBV10-2 and TRBJ1-5, with TRBD1 as a possible D gene (5 bases). Trimming pared 6 bases from V and 5 bases from J, leaving 8 bases between. CDR3 length: 12 amino acids. The germline CDR1 and CDR2 sequences are WSHSY and SAAADI. CDR3 amino acids: CASREGDQPQHF. CDR3 DNA: TGCGCCAGCAGAGAAGGGGATCAGCCCCAGCATTTT.

The chain couples TRBV6-8 to TRBJ2-3, with D maybe TRBD2 (5 bases). Deletions cut 2 bases from V and 4 bases from J, with 13 bases between. The CDR3 runs 15 residues. CDR1 is MNHGY, CDR2 SAAAGT, per germline. The DNA of the CDR3 is TGTGCCAGCAGTTACAGTCGAGGGAACGCAGATACGCAGTATTTT. Translation gives CASSYSRGNADTQYF.

This clone came up once. V and J are TRBV28 and TRBJ1-3; D might be TRBD1 (6 bases). Germline V gene lookup returns CDR1 MDHEN and CDR2 SYDVKM. CDR3 size: 18 residues. The ends were cut back, 4 bases at V and 0 bases at J, with 19 bases in the middle. CDR3 protein: CASSSVAGQHISGNTIYF. Here the CDR3 DNA reads TGTGCCAGCAGTTCGGTCGCGGGACAACACATCTCTGGAAACACCATATATTTT.